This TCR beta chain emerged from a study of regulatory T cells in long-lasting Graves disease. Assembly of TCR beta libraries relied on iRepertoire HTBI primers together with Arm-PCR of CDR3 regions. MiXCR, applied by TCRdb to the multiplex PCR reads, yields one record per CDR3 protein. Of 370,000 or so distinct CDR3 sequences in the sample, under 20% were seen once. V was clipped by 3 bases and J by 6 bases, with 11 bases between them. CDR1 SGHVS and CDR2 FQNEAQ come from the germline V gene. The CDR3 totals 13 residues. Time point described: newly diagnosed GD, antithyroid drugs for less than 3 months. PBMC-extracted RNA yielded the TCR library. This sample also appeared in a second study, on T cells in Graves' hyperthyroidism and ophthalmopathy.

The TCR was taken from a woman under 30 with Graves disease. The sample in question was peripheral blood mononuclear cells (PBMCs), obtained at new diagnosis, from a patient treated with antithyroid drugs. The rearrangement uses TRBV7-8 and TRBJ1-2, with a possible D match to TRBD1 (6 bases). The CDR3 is CASSFGGGNGYTF. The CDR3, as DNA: TGTGCCAGCAGCTTTGGGGGGGGCAATGGCTACACCTTC.